The 23 T cell receptor beta chains presented below share a single source sample, sequenced in a study of beta chain features in type 1 diabetes. Study-level findings and limits: Shorter TCRB CDR3s, moderately but significantly so, marked every one of the four CD4+ subsets in Type 1 diabetes patients.

These receptors have no known antigen. Sequenced material consisted of expressed TCRB transcripts (all of the isolated RNA was reverse transcribed). Sequenced by immunoSEQ multiplex PCR; TCRdb stores in-frame clones only, minus some. The sample lists 120,000 or so clones; approximately 15% were seen once. The material sequenced was central memory CD4+ T cells from blood. The receptors stem from a man younger than 35 with type 1 diabetes.

This clone was counted between two and nine times. The chain joins TRBV9 to TRBJ2-3, with 14 bases lining up with TRBD2. The CDR3 runs to 17 residues. J lost 4 bases, V lost 3 bases, and 7 bases had no gene match. Looked up from germline, CDR1 is SGDLS and CDR2 is YYNGEE. CDR3 coding DNA: TGTGCCAGCAGCGAGGGGCGGGGACTAGCGGGAGCAGATACGCAGTATTTT. Residues: CASSEGRGLAGADTQYF.

This clone was recorded only once. The chain links TRBV29-1 to TRBJ2-7; 8 nucleotides match TRBD1. Germline V CDR1 and CDR2: SQVTM, ANQGSEA. V lost 5 bases and J lost 3; bases outside the gene matches: 3. The CDR3 consists of 12 residues. DNA for the CDR3: TGCAGCGTTCAACAGGGGGTCTACGAGCAGTACTTC. Amino acids: CSVQQGVYEQYF.

The J gene is TRBJ2-1, the V gene TRBV27, with a weak D call TRBD1 (6 bases). This CDR3 is 16 amino acids long. Germline CDR1 and CDR2: MNHEY and SMNVEV (reference sequence). V shed 6 bases and J shed 0 bases, with 15 bases lying between them. The CDR3 DNA sequence: TGTGCCAGCAGGAATCAAGGACAGAGCTCCTACAATGAGCAGTTCTTC. Its translation: CASRNQGQSSYNEQFF.

V is TRBV5-1 and J is TRBJ2-4; D is undetermined. V lost 5 bases and J lost 0, with 9 bases in between. The germline gives CDR1 SGHRS, CDR2 YFSETQ. The CDR3 length is 14 residues. CDR3 bases: TGCGCCAGCAGTTCAGAGGTAGCCAAAAACATTCAGTACTTC. This gives the protein CASSSEVAKNIQYF.

A few counts support this clone. The chain employs TRBV30 and TRBJ2-1, with D perhaps TRBD1 or TRBD2 (6 bases each). Between the trimmed V and J ends, which lost 3 bases and 1 base, there was a span of 10 bases. The CDR3 runs to 14 residues. Germline CDR1 GTSNPN, CDR2 SVGIG (reference sequence). This chain's CDR3 is CAWRIGGSYNEQFF. CDR3 coding DNA: TGTGCCTGGAGAATAGGGGGGTCCTACAATGAGCAGTTCTTC.

The chain couples TRBV5-1 to TRBJ1-2; weak D call: TRBD1 (5 bases). V gave up 2 bases and J gave up 1 base, with 12 bases separating them. Germline values: CDR1 SGHRS, CDR2 YFSETQ. CDR3 size: 15 residues. CDR3 loop: CASSLPLTDNYGYTF. DNA of the CDR3: TGCGCCAGCAGCTTACCTCTGACAGATAACTATGGCTACACCTTC.

This clone has a handful of counts. The V gene is TRBV7-6, the J gene TRBJ2-5; a possible D gene is TRBD2 (5 bases). CDR1 and CDR2 (germline): SGHVS, FNYEAQ. CDR3 length equals 16 residues. The germline V and J ends were trimmed by 3 bases and 5 bases, with 19 bases remaining between them. CDR3 nucleotides: TGTGCCAGCAGCTTCCGCCCCCTCGCCCGAGGGGAGACCCAGTACTTC. Its protein is CASSFRPLARGETQYF.

A few counts support this clone. This chain links TRBV5-6 with TRBJ1-5, with a tentative D call TRBD1 (5 bases). The CDR3 contains 14 residues. V lost 7 bases to trimming and J lost 2 bases, with 13 bases between them. The germline V gene encodes CDR1 SGHDT and CDR2 YYEEEE. The CDR3 here is CASVRRGGNQPQHF. The CDR3 nucleotides read TGTGCCAGCGTACGGAGAGGGGGCAATCAGCCCCAGCATTTT.

In its sample, this clone was seen a few times. The rearrangement joins TRBV4-1 to TRBJ2-1, with TRBD1 identical over 10 bases. The CDR3 extends over 15 amino acids. CDR1 and CDR2 (germline): MGHRA, YSYEKL. With 4 bases clipped from V and 2 bases from J, the junction kept 2 bases outside the gene matches. The CDR3, as DNA: TGCGCCAGCAGCCTCGACAGGGGGCCCTACAATGAGCAGTTCTTC. It is translated as CASSLDRGPYNEQFF.

This chain's CDR3 is CASSRRTSGGETQYF. CDR3 DNA: TGTGCCAGCAGTCGTCGGACTAGCGGGGGAGAGACCCAGTACTTC. This chain connects TRBV9 to TRBJ2-5, with 13 positions matching TRBD2. V gave up 5 bases and J gave up 4 bases; unmatched junction bases: 5. The CDR3 is made up of 15 amino acids. The germline CDR1 and CDR2 sequences are SGDLS and YYNGEE.

The rearrangement uses TRBV7-9 and TRBJ2-7; unclear D gene. Looked up from germline, CDR1 is SEHNR and CDR2 is FQNEAQ (reference sequence). The CDR3 has 14 residues. The V end was cut by 5 bases, the J end by 2 bases, with 13 bases between. In DNA form, the CDR3 reads TGTGCCAGCAGCCTGGACCGAACGACCTACGAGCAGTACTTC. It yields the protein CASSLDRTTYEQYF.

The J gene is TRBJ2-7, the V gene TRBV4-3, with 8 bases aligning to TRBD2. Trimming removed 2 bases from V and 3 bases from J; junction bases left unmatched: 6. Germline CDR1 reads LGHNA; CDR2 reads YSLEER. This CDR3 has 15 amino acids. This CDR3 reads CASSQQGGLGYEQYF. The CDR3, as DNA: TGCGCCAGCAGCCAACAAGGGGGACTAGGCTACGAGCAGTACTTC.

This clone occurred many times. The chain links TRBV28 to TRBJ2-7; weak D call: TRBD2 (6 bases). Germline V gives CDR1 MDHEN, CDR2 SYDVKM. CDR3 length: 11 residues. The germline V and J ends were trimmed by 8 bases and 6 bases, with 11 bases remaining between them. This CDR3 is CASGGFREQYF. CDR3 sequence (DNA): TGTGCCAGCGGGGGGTTTCGCGAGCAGTACTTC.

This clone was counted only a few times. The chain is built from TRBV30 and TRBJ1-5, with no clear D. Between the trimmed V and J ends, which lost 0 bases and 1 base, there was a span of 10 bases. Germline V gives CDR1 GTSNPN, CDR2 SVGIG (reference sequence). The CDR3 has 15 residues. CDR3 DNA: TGTGCCTGGAGTGTTGGGCGGACGAGCAATCAGCCCCAGCATTTT. Translation: CAWSVGRTSNQPQHF.

Points on this clone: A junction boundary mismatches the germline segment, possibly from a read error. This chain links TRBV7-7 with TRBJ1-1; D unclear. This CDR3 comprises 14 residues. Germline V gene lookup returns CDR1 SSHAT and CDR2 FNYEAQ (reference sequence). For the CDR3, the DNA is TGTGCTAGCAGCTTGTTTGAGGGAAGCGCTGAAGCTTTCTTT. It encodes CASSLFEGSAEAFF.

This rearrangement joins TRBV5-4 to TRBJ2-7; either TRBD1 or TRBD2 may supply D (6 bases each). Germline V gene lookup returns CDR1 SGHNT and CDR2 YYREEE (reference sequence). Deletions cut 4 bases from V and 2 bases from J, with 16 bases between. The CDR3 runs 15 residues. The DNA of the CDR3 is TGTGCCAGCAGCAGGGGGACGGGAGAACCCTACGAGCAGTACTTC. Translated: CASSRGTGEPYEQYF.

This clone was found a few times. The rearrangement joins TRBV7-2 to TRBJ1-6; no clear D gene. The CDR3 runs 13 residues. Per the germline V gene, CDR1 is SGHTA and CDR2 is FQGNSA. V was shortened by 5 bases and J by 10 bases, with 12 bases between the two germline ends. The CDR3 DNA follows: TGTGCCAGCAGCAAAGAAACGGGATCACCCCTCCACTTT. It is translated as CASSKETGSPLHF.

This clone was found a few times. The gene calls are TRBV4-3 and TRBJ1-6; TRBD1 matches 10 bases. CDR1 and CDR2 (germline): LGHNA, YSLEER. Losses at the gene ends were 5 bases for V and 7 bases for J; bases not matched to a gene: 8. The CDR3 spans 16 residues. CDR3 sequence: CASSLDRDRGNSPLHF. The CDR3 DNA sequence: TGCGCCAGCAGCTTGGACCGGGACAGGGGAAATTCACCCCTCCACTTT.

This clone was seen more than once but under ten times. V and J are TRBV30 and TRBJ2-1, with unresolved D. V was cut by 5 bases and J by 7 bases, with 9 bases left in between. Per germline, CDR1 GTSNPN and CDR2 SVGIG (reference sequence). This CDR3 has 11 residues. The CDR3 DNA reads as TGTGCCTGGCGACTCGTTAATGAGCAGTTCTTC. Protein product: CAWRLVNEQFF.

V and J are TRBV7-2 and TRBJ1-5, with D possibly TRBD1 on 6 matching bases. Germline V gene sequence: CDR1 SGHTA, CDR2 FQGNSA. The CDR3 has 14 amino acids. The germline V and J ends were trimmed by 6 bases and 5 bases, with 14 bases remaining between them. DNA of the CDR3: TGTGCCAGCAGTCAAATACCAGGGGATCAGCCCCAGCATTTT. The encoded protein is CASSQIPGDQPQHF.

The chain employs TRBV15 and TRBJ2-7; D may be TRBD2 (5 bases). V dropped 1 base and J dropped 2 bases, with 18 bases sitting between them. The CDR3 contains 17 residues. Per germline, CDR1 LNHNV and CDR2 YYDKDF (reference sequence). The CDR3 DNA sequence: TGTGCCACCAGCAGAGGCCCCCCCGGAGGTTCAACCTACGAGCAGTACTTC. The encoded protein is CATSRGPPGGSTYEQYF.

For the CDR3, the DNA is TGTGCCAGCGAGGTTCGGAGCATTCAGTACTTC. It codes for CASEVRSIQYF. J is TRBJ2-4 and V is TRBV7-6, with D uncertain. Germline assignment: CDR1 SGHVS and CDR2 FNYEAQ. The CDR3 is made up of 11 amino acids. V lost 8 bases and J lost 9, with 11 bases in between.

This clone was detected only a few times. The V and J genes are TRBV10-3 and TRBJ2-5, with TRBD1 matching 10 bases. CDR3 length: 14 amino acids. With V trimmed by 5 bases and J by 1 base, 1 base remained unmatched. Per germline, CDR1 ENHRY and CDR2 SYGVKD. This CDR3 reads CAISRTGGQETQYF. The CDR3 DNA is TGTGCCATCAGTAGGACAGGGGGCCAAGAGACCCAGTACTTC.